A selection of T cell receptor beta chains follows, all from one sample in a study of blood T cell repertoires in COVID-19. The assay was immunoSEQ multiplex PCR, and TCRdb's table has in-frame clones only and misses some. The table has approximately 250,000 clones, less than 95% seen once. The sample was PBMCs or T cells enriched from blood (not recorded which). The receptors derive from a man aged 40-49 years who had been exposed to COVID-19. Each CDR3 is given with its conserved first and last residue. The D gene is left open where the match is weak. Size is omitted from some rows. Given values are once, few, many or a class for expanded clones.

d_gene: TRBD2
j_gene: TRBJ2-5
v_gene: TRBV28
abundance: NA
CDR3aa: CASSSPGLAIQETQYF
CDR3nt: TGTGCCAGCAGTTCCCCGGGACTAGCGATACAAGAGACCCAGTACTTC

d_gene: NA
j_gene: TRBJ1-2
v_gene: TRBV19
abundance: NA
CDR3aa: CASSMSAGSNYGYTF
CDR3nt: TGTGCCAGTAGTATGTCGGCAGGAAGTAACTATGGCTACACCTTC

d_gene: TRBD1
j_gene: TRBJ1-1
v_gene: TRBV11-3
abundance: NA
CDR3aa: CASGQGPATEAFF
CDR3nt: TGTGCCAGCGGACAGGGCCCCGCCACTGAAGCTTTCTTT

d_gene: NA
j_gene: TRBJ2-3
v_gene: TRBV4-2
abundance: NA
CDR3aa: CASRDSTDTQYF
CDR3nt: TGTGCCAGTCGGGATAGCACAGATACGCAGTATTTT

d_gene: NA
j_gene: TRBJ2-1
v_gene: TRBV10-3
abundance: once
CDR3aa: CAISESTGNEQFF
CDR3nt: TGTGCCATCAGTGAGTCGACCGGGAACGAGCAGTTCTTC

d_gene: NA
j_gene: TRBJ1-2
v_gene: TRBV5-5
abundance: NA
CDR3aa: CASSFGWGVYGYTF
CDR3nt: TGTGCCAGCAGCTTCGGTTGGGGGGTCTATGGCTACACCTTC

d_gene: NA
j_gene: TRBJ2-2
v_gene: TRBV7-6
abundance: NA
CDR3aa: CASSLEEGYNTGELFF
CDR3nt: TGTGCCAGCAGCTTAGAGGAGGGATATAACACCGGGGAGCTGTTTTTT

d_gene: TRBD1
j_gene: TRBJ2-7
v_gene: TRBV6-5
abundance: NA
CDR3aa: CASRPGQHYEQYF
CDR3nt: TGTGCCAGCAGACCGGGACAGCACTACGAGCAGTACTTC

d_gene: TRBD1
j_gene: TRBJ2-2
v_gene: TRBV7-9
abundance: NA
CDR3aa: CASSRDRVNTGELFF
CDR3nt: TGTGCCAGCAGCCGGGACAGGGTTAACACCGGGGAGCTGTTTTTT

d_gene: TRBD2
j_gene: TRBJ2-7
v_gene: TRBV5-1
abundance: once
CDR3aa: CASSLAAGTRAYEQYF
CDR3nt: TGCGCCAGCAGCTTGGCCGCGGGGACTAGAGCCTACGAGCAGTACTTC

d_gene: TRBD1
j_gene: TRBJ1-1
v_gene: TRBV19
abundance: NA
CDR3aa: CASSPTGQLNTEAFF
CDR3nt: TGTGCCAGTAGTCCCACGGGACAGCTGAACACTGAAGCTTTCTTT

d_gene: NA
j_gene: TRBJ2-3
v_gene: TRBV9
abundance: NA
CDR3aa: CASSAFSTDTQYF
CDR3nt: TGTGCCAGCAGCGCCTTTAGCACAGATACGCAGTATTTT

d_gene: NA
j_gene: TRBJ2-1
v_gene: TRBV5-1
abundance: NA
CDR3aa: CASRRDLATYNEQFF
CDR3nt: TGCGCCAGCAGGCGGGACTTGGCAACTTACAATGAGCAGTTCTTC

d_gene: TRBD1
j_gene: TRBJ1-1
v_gene: TRBV6-2/TRBV6-3
abundance: NA
CDR3aa: CASSTGTGSRAFF
CDR3nt: TGTGCCAGCAGTACCGGGACAGGGTCTCGAGCTTTCTTT

d_gene: NA
j_gene: TRBJ1-4
v_gene: TRBV30
abundance: NA
CDR3aa: CAWRTGAGLDEKLFF
CDR3nt: TGTGCCTGGAGAACTGGGGCAGGGTTAGATGAAAAACTGTTTTTT

d_gene: TRBD1
j_gene: TRBJ1-1
v_gene: TRBV10-2
abundance: NA
CDR3aa: CASTRDRAFTEAFF
CDR3nt: TGCGCCAGCACCAGGGACAGGGCATTCACTGAAGCTTTCTTT

d_gene: TRBD1
j_gene: TRBJ2-2
v_gene: TRBV18
abundance: NA
CDR3aa: CASSPIGQGNTGELFF
CDR3nt: TGTGCCAGCTCACCAATAGGACAGGGGAACACCGGGGAGCTGTTTTTT

d_gene: TRBD2
j_gene: TRBJ2-7
v_gene: TRBV19
abundance: NA
CDR3aa: CASSTVGLAASYEQYF
CDR3nt: TGTGCCAGTAGTACCGTTGGACTAGCGGCCTCCTACGAGCAGTACTTC

d_gene: NA
j_gene: TRBJ1-1
v_gene: TRBV5-1
abundance: once
CDR3aa: CASSGPQEMNTEAFF
CDR3nt: TGCGCCAGCAGCGGCCCACAGGAAATGAACACTGAAGCTTTCTTT

d_gene: NA
j_gene: TRBJ2-7
v_gene: TRBV5-1
abundance: NA
CDR3aa: CASTLEGAEWYF
CDR3nt: TGCGCCAGCACCTTAGAAGGGGCTGAATGGTACTTC

d_gene: NA
j_gene: TRBJ1-3
v_gene: TRBV5-6
abundance: NA
CDR3aa: CASSSRGRSGNTIYF
CDR3nt: TGTGCCAGCAGCTCCCGCGGGAGGTCAGGAAACACCATATATTTT

d_gene: TRBD2
j_gene: TRBJ2-3
v_gene: TRBV3-1/TRBV3-2
abundance: NA
CDR3aa: CASSLKYGLAGDGERDTQYF
CDR3nt: TGTGCCAGCAGCCTAAAATACGGACTAGCGGGAGACGGGGAAAGAGATACGCAGTATTTT

d_gene: TRBD1
j_gene: TRBJ1-6
v_gene: TRBV9
abundance: once
CDR3aa: CASRAGTGAKNSPLHF
CDR3nt: TGTGCCAGCAGGGCGGGTACAGGGGCGAAAAATTCACCCCTCCACTTT

d_gene: TRBD1
j_gene: TRBJ1-5
v_gene: TRBV28
abundance: NA
CDR3aa: CASSSRDSIGQPQHF
CDR3nt: TGTGCCAGCAGTTCAAGGGACAGCATCGGTCAGCCCCAGCATTTT

d_gene: TRBD1
j_gene: TRBJ1-2
v_gene: TRBV28
abundance: NA
CDR3aa: CASSVDRGPRNYGYTF
CDR3nt: TGTGCCAGCAGTGTCGACAGGGGACCACGTAACTATGGCTACACCTTC

d_gene: NA
j_gene: TRBJ2-2
v_gene: TRBV19
abundance: NA
CDR3aa: CASSIGSEDTGELFF
CDR3nt: TGTGCCAGTAGTATAGGGAGCGAAGACACCGGGGAGCTGTTTTTT

d_gene: NA
j_gene: TRBJ1-2
v_gene: TRBV7-9
abundance: NA
CDR3aa: CASSPLGPSGYTF
CDR3nt: TGTGCCAGCAGCCCCCTAGGCCCTAGCGGCTACACCTTC

d_gene: TRBD2
j_gene: TRBJ2-1
v_gene: TRBV30
abundance: NA
CDR3aa: CAWNRGGSYNEQFF
CDR3nt: TGTGCCTGGAACCGGGGAGGGTCCTACAATGAGCAGTTCTTC

d_gene: NA
j_gene: TRBJ2-1
v_gene: TRBV19
abundance: NA
CDR3aa: CASSEDSRGINEQFF
CDR3nt: TGTGCCAGTAGCGAAGACAGTAGGGGGATTAATGAGCAGTTCTTC

d_gene: TRBD1
j_gene: TRBJ2-6
v_gene: TRBV27
abundance: NA
CDR3aa: CASSLGQGARSSGANVLTF
CDR3nt: TGTGCCAGCAGTTTAGGACAGGGGGCGAGGTCCTCTGGGGCCAACGTCCTGACTTTC

d_gene: TRBD2
j_gene: TRBJ2-3
v_gene: TRBV5-4
abundance: NA
CDR3aa: CASRPGLAGTDTQYF
CDR3nt: TGTGCCAGCAGACCCGGACTAGCGGGAACAGATACGCAGTATTTT

d_gene: NA
j_gene: TRBJ2-7
v_gene: TRBV6-1
abundance: NA
CDR3aa: CASSESFGEQYF
CDR3nt: TGTGCCAGCAGTGAAAGCTTCGGCGAGCAGTACTTC

d_gene: TRBD1
j_gene: TRBJ1-2
v_gene: TRBV5-6
abundance: NA
CDR3aa: CASSPTDRLHYGYTF
CDR3nt: TGTGCCAGCAGCCCAACGGACAGGTTACACTATGGCTACACCTTC

d_gene: NA
j_gene: TRBJ1-1
v_gene: TRBV30
abundance: NA
CDR3aa: CAWSHGDPEAFF
CDR3nt: TGTGCCTGGAGTCACGGTGATCCTGAAGCTTTCTTT

d_gene: TRBD1
j_gene: TRBJ1-2
v_gene: TRBV2
abundance: NA
CDR3aa: CANSGYRGNRRNYGYTF
CDR3nt: TGTGCCAACAGTGGATACAGGGGAAATAGAAGGAACTATGGCTACACCTTC

d_gene: TRBD1
j_gene: TRBJ2-7
v_gene: TRBV4-1
abundance: NA
CDR3aa: CASSQRTGGDEQYF
CDR3nt: TGCGCCAGCAGCCAAAGGACAGGTGGGGACGAGCAGTACTTC

d_gene: NA
j_gene: TRBJ1-2
v_gene: TRBV18
abundance: NA
CDR3aa: CASSPNFRIVDYSNYGYTF
CDR3nt: TGTGCCAGCTCACCAAACTTCCGGATTGTGGACTATTCTAACTATGGCTACACCTTC

d_gene: TRBD1
j_gene: TRBJ1-1
v_gene: TRBV12-3/TRBV12-4
abundance: NA
CDR3aa: CASIDRGTEAFF
CDR3nt: TGTGCCAGCATTGACAGGGGAACTGAAGCTTTCTTT

d_gene: TRBD1
j_gene: TRBJ1-5
v_gene: TRBV29-1
abundance: NA
CDR3aa: CSVDEGAGSNQPQHF
CDR3nt: TGCAGCGTTGATGAGGGGGCGGGGAGCAATCAGCCCCAGCATTTT

d_gene: NA
j_gene: TRBJ2-7
v_gene: TRBV28
abundance: NA
CDR3aa: CARIRGRDLYLSYEQYF
CDR3nt: TGTGCCAGGATAAGAGGTCGGGATTTATACCTCTCCTACGAGCAGTACTTC

d_gene: NA
j_gene: TRBJ1-1
v_gene: TRBV18
abundance: NA
CDR3aa: CASSPRDTGEAFF
CDR3nt: TGTGCCAGCTCACCCCGGGACACAGGTGAAGCTTTCTTT

d_gene: NA
j_gene: TRBJ1-6
v_gene: TRBV27
abundance: once
CDR3aa: CASSLSWGGGNSPLHF
CDR3nt: TGTGCCAGCAGTTTAAGCTGGGGTGGAGGTAATTCACCCCTCCACTTT

d_gene: NA
j_gene: TRBJ2-7
v_gene: TRBV10-3
abundance: NA
CDR3aa: CAISESVPGEQYF
CDR3nt: TGTGCCATCAGTGAGTCGGTTCCCGGCGAGCAGTACTTC

d_gene: TRBD2
j_gene: TRBJ2-1
v_gene: TRBV28
abundance: NA
CDR3aa: CASSPTSSDEQFF
CDR3nt: TGTGCCAGCAGCCCGACTAGCTCCGATGAGCAGTTCTTC